This T cell receptor beta chain was recovered during a study of beta chain features in type 1 diabetes. Findings and limits, study-wide: Naive, central memory and regulatory TCRB repertoires appeared more similar among patients than healthy donors.

Remarks on this clone: Its specificity is not known.

The authors reverse transcribed all of the isolated RNA, so sequencing captured expressed TCRB transcripts. Using immunoSEQ multiplex PCR, the repertoire was profiled, and TCRdb retains in-frame clones only, with some absent. The data hold under 450,000 clones, with approximately 14% observed a single time. The germline CDR1 and CDR2 sequences are MNHEY and SVGAGI. V lost 7 bases and J 12 bases, leaving 7 bases between the germline ends. This CDR3 is built from 10 residues. This clonotype was sampled from a man younger than 45 in good health. The sample taken for sequencing was naive CD4+ T cells from blood. The chain combines TRBV6-5 with TRBJ1-6; no clear D. In nucleotides, the CDR3 is TGTGCCAGCAACGGGAGACCCCTCCACTTT. It specifies CASNGRPLHF.